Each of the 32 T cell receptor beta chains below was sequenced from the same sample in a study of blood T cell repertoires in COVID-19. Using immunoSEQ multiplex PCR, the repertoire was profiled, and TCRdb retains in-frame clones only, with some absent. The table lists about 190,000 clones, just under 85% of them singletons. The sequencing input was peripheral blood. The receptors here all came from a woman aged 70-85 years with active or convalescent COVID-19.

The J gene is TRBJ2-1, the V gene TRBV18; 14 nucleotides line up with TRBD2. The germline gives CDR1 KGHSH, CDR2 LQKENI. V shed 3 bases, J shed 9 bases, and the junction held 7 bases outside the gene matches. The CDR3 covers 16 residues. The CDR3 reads CASSPGTSGRGGEQFF. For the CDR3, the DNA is TGTGCCAGCTCACCGGGGACTAGCGGGAGAGGAGGTGAGCAGTTCTTC.

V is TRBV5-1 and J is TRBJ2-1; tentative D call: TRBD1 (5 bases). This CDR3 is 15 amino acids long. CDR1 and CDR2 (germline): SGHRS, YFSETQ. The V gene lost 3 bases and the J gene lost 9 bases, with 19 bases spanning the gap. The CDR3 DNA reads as TGCGCCAGCAGCTGGGGCGCTGGCGAGCTTACTGAGCAGTTCTTC. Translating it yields CASSWGAGELTEQFF. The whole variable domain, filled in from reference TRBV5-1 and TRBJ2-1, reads KAGVTQTPRYLIKTRGQQVTLSCSPISGHRSVSWYQQTPGQGLQFLFEYFSETQRNKGNFPGRFSGRQFSNSRSEMNVSTLELGDSALYLCASSWGAGELTEQFFGPGTRLTVL.

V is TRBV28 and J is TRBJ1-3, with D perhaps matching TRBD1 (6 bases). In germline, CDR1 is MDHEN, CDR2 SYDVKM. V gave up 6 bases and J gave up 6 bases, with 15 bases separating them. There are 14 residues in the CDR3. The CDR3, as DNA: TGTGCCAGCAGATCAGGGGCGCTTGAAAACACCATATATTTT. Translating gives CASRSGALENTIYF.

CDR3 coding DNA: TGTGCCAGCAGCTTAGTAACCAGCTCCTACAATGAGCAGTTCTTC. As protein: CASSLVTSSYNEQFF. The V gene is TRBV7-2, the J gene TRBJ2-1; D call uncertain. Germline V CDR1 and CDR2: SGHTA, FQGNSA. The CDR3 consists of 15 residues. Between the trimmed V and J ends, which lost 1 base and 0 bases, there was a span of 7 bases. The full variable domain, in which reference TRBV7-2 and TRBJ2-1 provide the parts outside the CDR3, is GAGVSQSPSNKVTEKGKDVELRCDPISGHTALYWYRQSLGQGLEFLIYFQGNSAPDKSGLPSDRFSAERTGGSVSTLTIQRTQQEDSAVYLCASSLVTSSYNEQFFGPGTRLTVL.

DNA of the CDR3: TGTGCCAGCATTCGACAGGGCCTCTTCTACGAGCAGTACTTC. Translation: CASIRQGLFYEQYF. The chain joins TRBV11-3 to TRBJ2-7; 7 bases are a match to TRBD1. The CDR3 runs to 14 residues. V lost 7 bases, J lost 3 bases, and 9 bases stayed unmatched. Germline lookup yields CDR1 SGHNT and CDR2 YENEEA.

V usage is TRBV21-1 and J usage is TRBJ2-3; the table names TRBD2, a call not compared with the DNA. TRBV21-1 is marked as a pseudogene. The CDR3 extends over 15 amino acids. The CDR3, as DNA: TGTGCCAGCGGTCTCGAGGGAGGGGGGGCAGATACGCAGTATTTT. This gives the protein CASGLEGGGADTQYF.

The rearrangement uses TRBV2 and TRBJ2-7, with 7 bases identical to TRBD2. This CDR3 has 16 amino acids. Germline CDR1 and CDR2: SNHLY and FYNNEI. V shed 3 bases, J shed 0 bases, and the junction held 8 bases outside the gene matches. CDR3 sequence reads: CASSEGGSLSSYEQYF. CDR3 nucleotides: TGTGCCAGCAGTGAGGGGGGGAGCCTAAGCTCCTACGAGCAGTACTTC.

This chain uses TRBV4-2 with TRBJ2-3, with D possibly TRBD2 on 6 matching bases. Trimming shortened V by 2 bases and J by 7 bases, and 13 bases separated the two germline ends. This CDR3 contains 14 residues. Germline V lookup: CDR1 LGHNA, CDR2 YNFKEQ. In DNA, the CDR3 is TGTGCCAGCAGCCAACCCGGGAGTACGAATACGCAGTATTTT. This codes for CASSQPGSTNTQYF.

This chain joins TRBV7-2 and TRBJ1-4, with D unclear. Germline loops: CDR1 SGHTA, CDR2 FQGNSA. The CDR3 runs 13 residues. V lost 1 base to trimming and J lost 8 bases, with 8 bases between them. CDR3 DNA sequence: TGTGCCAGCAGCTTAGTTCGAGGGGAAAAACTGTTTTTT. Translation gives CASSLVRGEKLFF.

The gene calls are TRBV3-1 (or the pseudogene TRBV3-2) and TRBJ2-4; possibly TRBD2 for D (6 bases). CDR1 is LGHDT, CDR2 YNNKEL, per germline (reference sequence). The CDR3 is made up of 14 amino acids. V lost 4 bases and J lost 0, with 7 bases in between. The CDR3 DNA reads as TGTGCCAGCAGCCGCGGGGTAGCCAAAAACATTCAGTACTTC. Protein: CASSRGVAKNIQYF.

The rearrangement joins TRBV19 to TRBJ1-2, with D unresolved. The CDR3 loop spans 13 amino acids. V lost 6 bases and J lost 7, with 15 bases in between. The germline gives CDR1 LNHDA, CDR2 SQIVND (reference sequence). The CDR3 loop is CASSEPRRAGYTF. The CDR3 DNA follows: TGTGCCAGTAGCGAACCGCGGAGGGCTGGCTACACCTTC.

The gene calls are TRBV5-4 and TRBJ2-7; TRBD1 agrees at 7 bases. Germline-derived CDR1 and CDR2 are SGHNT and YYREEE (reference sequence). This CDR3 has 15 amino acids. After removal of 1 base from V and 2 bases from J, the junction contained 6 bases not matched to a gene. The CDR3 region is CASSLKTGSTYEQYF. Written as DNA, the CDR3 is TGTGCCAGCAGCTTGAAGACAGGGTCCACCTACGAGCAGTACTTC.

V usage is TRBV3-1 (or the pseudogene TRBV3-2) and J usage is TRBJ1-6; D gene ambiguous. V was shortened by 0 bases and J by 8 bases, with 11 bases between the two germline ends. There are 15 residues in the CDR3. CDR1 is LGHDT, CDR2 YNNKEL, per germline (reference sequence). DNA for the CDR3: TGTGCCAGCAGCCAAGAAGGCAGGCCGGATTCACCCCTCCACTTT. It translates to CASSQEGRPDSPLHF.

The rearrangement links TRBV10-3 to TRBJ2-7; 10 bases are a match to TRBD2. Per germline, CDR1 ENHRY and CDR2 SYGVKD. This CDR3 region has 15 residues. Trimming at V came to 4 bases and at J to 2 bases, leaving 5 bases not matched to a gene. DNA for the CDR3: TGTGCCATCAGTGGGGTAGCGGGAGGTGCCTACGAGCAGTACTTC. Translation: CAISGVAGGAYEQYF.

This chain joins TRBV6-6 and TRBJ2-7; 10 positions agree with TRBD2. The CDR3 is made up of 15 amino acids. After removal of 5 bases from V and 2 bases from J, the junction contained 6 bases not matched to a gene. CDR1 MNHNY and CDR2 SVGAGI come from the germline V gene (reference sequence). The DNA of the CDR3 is TGTGCCAGCAGTGCGCAAGCGGGAGGGCCCTACGAGCAGTACTTC. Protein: CASSAQAGGPYEQYF.

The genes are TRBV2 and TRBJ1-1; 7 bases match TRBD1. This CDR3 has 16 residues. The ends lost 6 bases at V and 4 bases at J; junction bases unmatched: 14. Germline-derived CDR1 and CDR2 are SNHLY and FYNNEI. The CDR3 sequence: CASRLYVQGRGTEAFF. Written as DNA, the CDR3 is TGTGCCAGCAGATTATACGTACAGGGGAGAGGCACTGAAGCTTTCTTT.

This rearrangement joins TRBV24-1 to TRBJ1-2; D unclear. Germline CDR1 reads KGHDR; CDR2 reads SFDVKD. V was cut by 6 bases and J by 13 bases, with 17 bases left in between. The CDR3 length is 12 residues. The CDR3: CATSSPTTDCTF. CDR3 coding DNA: TGTGCCACCAGTTCTCCTACCACTGATTGCACCTTC.

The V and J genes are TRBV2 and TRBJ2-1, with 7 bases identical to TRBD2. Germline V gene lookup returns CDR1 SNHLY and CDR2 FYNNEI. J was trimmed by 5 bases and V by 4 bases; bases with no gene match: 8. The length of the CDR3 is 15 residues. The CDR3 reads CASSAASGAHNEQFF. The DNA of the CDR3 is TGTGCCAGCAGTGCGGCTAGCGGAGCCCACAATGAGCAGTTCTTC. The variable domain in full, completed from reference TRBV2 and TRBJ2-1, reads EPEVTQTPSHQVTQMGQEVILRCVPISNHLYFYWYRQILGQKVEFLVSFYNNEISEKSEIFDDQFSVERPDGSNFTLKIRSTKLEDSAMYFCASSAASGAHNEQFFGPGTRLTVL.

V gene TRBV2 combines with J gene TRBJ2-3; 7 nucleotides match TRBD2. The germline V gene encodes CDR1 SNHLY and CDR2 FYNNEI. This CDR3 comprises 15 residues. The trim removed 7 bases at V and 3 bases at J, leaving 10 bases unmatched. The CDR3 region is CASNFLGGPTDTQYF. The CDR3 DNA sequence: TGTGCCAGCAACTTCTTGGGAGGGCCGACAGATACGCAGTATTTT.

In DNA form, the CDR3 reads TGTGCCATCAGTGAGCAGGGGGCGCTGGACGAGCAGTACTTC. Its translation: CAISEQGALDEQYF. The J gene is TRBJ2-7, the V gene TRBV10-3, with 8 bases identical to TRBD1. Germline CDR1 reads ENHRY; CDR2 reads SYGVKD. The CDR3 covers 14 residues. The V segment lost 2 bases and the J segment 5 bases; nucleotides outside the gene matches: 5.

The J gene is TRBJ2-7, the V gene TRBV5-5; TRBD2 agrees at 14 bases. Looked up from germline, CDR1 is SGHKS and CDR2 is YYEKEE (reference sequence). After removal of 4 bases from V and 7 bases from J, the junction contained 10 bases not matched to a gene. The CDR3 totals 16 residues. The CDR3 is CASSPTGTSGRGEQYF. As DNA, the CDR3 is TGTGCCAGCAGCCCTACCGGGACTAGCGGGAGAGGGGAGCAGTACTTC.

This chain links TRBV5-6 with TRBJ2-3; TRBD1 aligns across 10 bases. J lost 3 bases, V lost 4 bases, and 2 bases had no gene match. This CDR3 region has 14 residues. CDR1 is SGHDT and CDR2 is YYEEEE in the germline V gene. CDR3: CASSRTGGTDTQYF. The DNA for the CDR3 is TGTGCCAGCAGCCGGACAGGGGGAACAGATACGCAGTATTTT. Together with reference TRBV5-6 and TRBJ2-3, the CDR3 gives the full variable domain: DAGVTQSPTHLIKTRGQQVTLRCSPKSGHDTVSWYQQALGQGPQFIFQYYEEEERQRGNFPDRFSGHQFPNYSSELNVNALLLGDSALYLCASSRTGGTDTQYFGPGTRLTVL.

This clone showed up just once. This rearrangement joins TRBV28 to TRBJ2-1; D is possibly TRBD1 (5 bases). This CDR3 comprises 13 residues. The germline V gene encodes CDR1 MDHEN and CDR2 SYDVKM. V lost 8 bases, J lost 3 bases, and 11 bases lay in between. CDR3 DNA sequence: TGTGCCAGCGTCAGGCAGGGCTACAATGAGCAGTTCTTC. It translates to CASVRQGYNEQFF. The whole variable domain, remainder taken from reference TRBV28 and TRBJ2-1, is DVKVTQSSRYLVKRTGEKVFLECVQDMDHENMFWYRQDPGLGLRLIYFSYDVKMKEKGDIPEGYSVSREKKERFSLILESASTNQTSMYLCASVRQGYNEQFFGPGTRLTVL.

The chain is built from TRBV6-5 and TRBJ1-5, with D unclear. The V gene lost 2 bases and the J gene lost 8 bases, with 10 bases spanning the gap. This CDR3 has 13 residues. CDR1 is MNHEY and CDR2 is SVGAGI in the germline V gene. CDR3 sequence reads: CASSYHGGKPQHF. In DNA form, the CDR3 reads TGTGCCAGCAGTTACCACGGAGGGAAGCCCCAGCATTTT.

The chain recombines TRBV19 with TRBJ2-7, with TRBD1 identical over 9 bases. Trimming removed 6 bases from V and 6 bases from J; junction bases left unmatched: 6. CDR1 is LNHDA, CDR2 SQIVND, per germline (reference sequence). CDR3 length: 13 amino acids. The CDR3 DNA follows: TGTGCCAGTAGCCAGACAGGGGGAGCCGAGCAGTACTTC. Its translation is CASSQTGGAEQYF.

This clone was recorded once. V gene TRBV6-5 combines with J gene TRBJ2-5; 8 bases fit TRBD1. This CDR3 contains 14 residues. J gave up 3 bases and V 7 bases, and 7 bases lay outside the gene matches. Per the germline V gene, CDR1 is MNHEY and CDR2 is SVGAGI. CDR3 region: CASTGTGGEETQYF. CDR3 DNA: TGTGCCAGCACGGGGACAGGAGGAGAAGAGACCCAGTACTTC.

The CDR3 reads CASSTRDRDLAETQYF. In DNA form, the CDR3 reads TGTGCCAGCAGCACCCGGGACAGGGATTTGGCAGAGACCCAGTACTTC. The chain recombines TRBV21-1 with TRBJ2-5; the listed D gene, TRBD1, was not tested against the DNA. TRBV21-1 is marked as a pseudogene. The CDR3 runs 16 residues.

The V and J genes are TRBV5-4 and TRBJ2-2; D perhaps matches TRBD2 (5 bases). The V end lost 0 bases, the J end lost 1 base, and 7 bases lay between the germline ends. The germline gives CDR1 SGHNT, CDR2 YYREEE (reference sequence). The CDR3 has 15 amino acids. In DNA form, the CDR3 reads TGTGCCAGCAGCTTGGGACTAAGGAACACCGGGGAGCTGTTTTTT. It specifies CASSLGLRNTGELFF.

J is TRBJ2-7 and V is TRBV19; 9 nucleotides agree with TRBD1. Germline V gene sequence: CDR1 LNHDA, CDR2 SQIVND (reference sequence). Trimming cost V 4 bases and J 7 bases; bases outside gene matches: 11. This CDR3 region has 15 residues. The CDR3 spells CASSTTGTGRGEQYF. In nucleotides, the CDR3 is TGTGCCAGTAGTACCACCGGGACAGGGCGAGGGGAGCAGTACTTC.

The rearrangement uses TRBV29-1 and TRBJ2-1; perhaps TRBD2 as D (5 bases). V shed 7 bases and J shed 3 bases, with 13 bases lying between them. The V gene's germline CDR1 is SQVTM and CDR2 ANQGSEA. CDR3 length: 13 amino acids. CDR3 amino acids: CSDCGLSYNEQFF. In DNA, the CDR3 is TGCAGCGATTGCGGACTCAGCTACAATGAGCAGTTCTTC.

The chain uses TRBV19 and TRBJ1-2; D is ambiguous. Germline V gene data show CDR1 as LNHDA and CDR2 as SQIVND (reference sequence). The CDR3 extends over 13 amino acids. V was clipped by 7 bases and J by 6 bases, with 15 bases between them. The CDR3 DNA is TGTGCCAGTAACCACGACATGGGTGATGGCTACACCTTC. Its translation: CASNHDMGDGYTF.

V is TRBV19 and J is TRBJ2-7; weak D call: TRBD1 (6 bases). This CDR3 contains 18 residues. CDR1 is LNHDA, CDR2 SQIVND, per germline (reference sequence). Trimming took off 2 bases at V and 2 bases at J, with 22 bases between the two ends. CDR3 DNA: TGTGCCAGTAGTATATCCGGTGTAAGGGGGACAAAGACCTACGAGCAGTACTTC. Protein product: CASSISGVRGTKTYEQYF.